Given below is one T cell receptor beta chain in context. A much larger clonotype is one base distant, so this may be a read error. This record belongs to a study of Graves' ophthalmopathy and Graves' hyperthyroidism. RNA transcripts were the template, and TCR beta CDR3 regions were amplified from them. Following a first-round RT-PCR that used HTBI primers, a second-round multiplex PCR was carried out. MiXCR, run by TCRdb on the multiplex PCR reads, gives a single entry per CDR3 protein. The sample lists roughly 1.1 million distinct CDR3 sequences, around a third occurring once. The CDR3 extends over 14 amino acids. Losses at the gene ends were 5 bases for V and 4 bases for J; bases not matched to a gene: 8. Germline V gives CDR1 DFQATT, CDR2 SNEGSKA (reference sequence).

This TCR derives from an adult man with Graves' hyperthyroidism. V is TRBV20-1 and J is TRBJ2-5, with 9 bases fitting TRBD1. The sequencing sample was made of peripheral blood or thyroid tissue (not recorded which). The CDR3: CSAVDYRGRETQYF. The DNA of the CDR3 is TGCAGTGCTGTAGATTACAGGGGGCGAGAGACCCAGTACTTC.